A selection of T cell receptor beta chains follows, all from one sample in a study of regulatory T cells in long-lasting Graves disease. MiXCR, applied by TCRdb to the multiplex PCR reads, yields one record per CDR3 protein. The repertoire has 550,000 or so distinct CDR3 sequences, about 11% of them found once; the top ten carry about 8.9%. The sample was also linked to a second study, of T cells in Graves' hyperthyroidism and ophthalmopathy.

Material: peripheral blood mononuclear cells (PBMCs), obtained at new diagnosis, from a patient treated with antithyroid drugs. These receptors originate from a woman in her 30s with Graves disease. Both conserved end residues are part of each CDR3. Fields, in order: V gene, J gene, D gene, clone size, CDR3 protein, CDR3 DNA. The D gene is left open where the match is weak. Rows may omit the clone size; those that give it use once, few, many or a size class.

v_gene: TRBV15; j_gene: TRBJ1-1; d_gene: .; abundance: many; CDR3aa: CATSTGTLPTDTEAFF; CDR3nt: TGTGCCACCAGCACCGGAACCTTGCCTACGGACACTGAAGCTTTCTTT
v_gene: TRBV6-1; j_gene: TRBJ1-4; d_gene: .; abundance: many; CDR3aa: CASSTHSATNEKLFF; CDR3nt: TGTGCCAGCAGTACACACAGTGCAACTAATGAAAAACTGTTTTTT
v_gene: TRBV15; j_gene: TRBJ2-1; d_gene: .; abundance: many; CDR3aa: CATGLSSYNEQFF; CDR3nt: TGTGCCACCGGACTAAGCTCCTACAATGAGCAGTTCTTC
v_gene: TRBV19; j_gene: TRBJ2-1; d_gene: .; abundance: .; CDR3aa: CASSIFGSYNEQFF; CDR3nt: TGTGCCAGTAGTATATTCGGCTCCTACAATGAGCAGTTCTTC
v_gene: TRBV19; j_gene: TRBJ1-1; d_gene: .; abundance: .; CDR3aa: CASSITPGENTEAFF; CDR3nt: TGTGCCAGTAGTATAACCCCAGGGGAGAACACTGAAGCTTTCTTT
v_gene: TRBV6-1; j_gene: TRBJ2-1; d_gene: TRBD1; abundance: .; CDR3aa: CASSVSGTGGHEQFF; CDR3nt: TGTGCCAGCAGTGTATCCGGGACAGGAGGTCATGAGCAGTTCTTC
v_gene: TRBV6-1; j_gene: TRBJ2-6; d_gene: .; abundance: .; CDR3aa: CASSPPTPSGANVLTF; CDR3nt: TGTGCCAGCAGTCCGCCGACCCCGTCTGGGGCCAACGTCCTGACTTTC
v_gene: TRBV3-1; j_gene: TRBJ2-3; d_gene: .; abundance: many; CDR3aa: CASSQDGGDTQYF; CDR3nt: TGTGCCAGCAGCCAAGATGGGGGGGATACGCAGTATTTT
v_gene: TRBV12-3/TRBV12-4; j_gene: TRBJ1-2; d_gene: .; abundance: many; CDR3aa: CARGGGLPGGYGYTF; CDR3nt: TGTGCCAGGGGGGGGGGACTCCCCGGCGGCTATGGCTACACCTTC
v_gene: TRBV19; j_gene: TRBJ1-1; d_gene: .; abundance: .; CDR3aa: CASSKADGYEAFF; CDR3nt: TGTGCCAGTAGTAAAGCCGACGGATATGAAGCTTTCTTT
v_gene: TRBV11-3; j_gene: TRBJ2-5; d_gene: TRBD1; abundance: .; CDR3aa: CASSLQGAARETQYF; CDR3nt: TGTGCCAGCAGCTTACAGGGGGCAGCCCGAGAGACCCAGTACTTC
v_gene: TRBV7-8; j_gene: TRBJ2-1; d_gene: .; abundance: .; CDR3aa: CASSLVGSVIEQFF; CDR3nt: TGTGCCAGCAGCTTAGTGGGGAGTGTCATTGAGCAGTTCTTC
v_gene: TRBV5-6; j_gene: TRBJ1-1; d_gene: .; abundance: .; CDR3aa: CASSVSGTEAFF; CDR3nt: TGTGCCAGCAGCGTATCAGGGACTGAAGCTTTCTTT
v_gene: TRBV5-1; j_gene: TRBJ2-5; d_gene: .; abundance: many; CDR3aa: CASSSSDSATQETQYF; CDR3nt: TGCGCCAGCAGCTCGTCTGACAGCGCAACACAAGAGACCCAGTACTTC
v_gene: TRBV28; j_gene: TRBJ2-6; d_gene: .; abundance: .; CDR3aa: CASRTTGSGANVLTF; CDR3nt: TGTGCCAGCAGGACCACAGGGTCTGGGGCCAACGTCCTGACTTTC
v_gene: TRBV6-5; j_gene: TRBJ2-1; d_gene: .; abundance: few; CDR3aa: CASSYRLGVRVDEQFF; CDR3nt: TGTGCCAGCAGTTACCGCTTAGGGGTAAGGGTCGATGAGCAGTTCTTC
v_gene: TRBV7-2; j_gene: TRBJ2-1; d_gene: TRBD2; abundance: once; CDR3aa: CASSSGLAGLGQFF; CDR3nt: TGTGCCAGCAGCTCGGGACTAGCGGGTCTGGGGCAGTTCTTC
v_gene: TRBV3-1; j_gene: TRBJ1-5; d_gene: .; abundance: many; CDR3aa: CASSQQGSSRPQHF; CDR3nt: TGTGCCAGCAGCCAGCAGGGTTCCTCCCGGCCCCAGCATTTT
v_gene: TRBV27; j_gene: TRBJ1-1; d_gene: .; abundance: many; CDR3aa: CASSLAGRRQNTEAFF; CDR3nt: TGTGCCAGCAGTTTAGCGGGTCGCAGGCAGAACACTGAAGCTTTCTTT
v_gene: TRBV12-3/TRBV12-4; j_gene: TRBJ2-1; d_gene: .; abundance: few; CDR3aa: CASSSGGAYNEQFF; CDR3nt: TGTGCCAGCAGTTCTGGGGGCGCCTACAATGAGCAGTTCTTC
v_gene: TRBV20-1; j_gene: TRBJ2-1; d_gene: .; abundance: many; CDR3aa: CSARIAAYEQFF; CDR3nt: TGCAGTGCTAGGATTGCCGCTTATGAGCAGTTCTTC
v_gene: TRBV30; j_gene: TRBJ2-7; d_gene: TRBD2; abundance: many; CDR3aa: CASRGTSRYEQYF; CDR3nt: TGTGCCTCCCGAGGGACTAGCCGATACGAGCAGTACTTC
v_gene: TRBV4-1; j_gene: TRBJ2-3; d_gene: .; abundance: .; CDR3aa: CASSQASISRGHTDTQYF; CDR3nt: TGCGCCAGCAGCCAAGCTTCCATTTCTCGGGGCCACACAGATACGCAGTATTTT
v_gene: TRBV6-2/TRBV6-3; j_gene: TRBJ1-2; d_gene: .; abundance: .; CDR3aa: CASSRLGGLDGYTF; CDR3nt: TGTGCCAGCAGTCGCTTAGGGGGGCTCGATGGCTACACCTTC
v_gene: TRBV24-1; j_gene: TRBJ1-2; d_gene: .; abundance: few; CDR3aa: CATSDLWTEYGYTF; CDR3nt: TGTGCCACCAGTGATTTATGGACGGAATATGGCTACACCTTC
v_gene: TRBV6-5; j_gene: TRBJ2-7; d_gene: TRBD2; abundance: few; CDR3aa: CASSSGGLASYEQYF; CDR3nt: TGTGCCAGCAGTTCTGGAGGACTAGCTTCCTACGAGCAGTACTTC
v_gene: TRBV19; j_gene: TRBJ2-3; d_gene: .; abundance: few; CDR3aa: CASSIKHGGGAQDTQYF; CDR3nt: TGTGCCAGTAGTATAAAGCACGGTGGGGGGGCGCAAGATACGCAGTATTTT
v_gene: TRBV5-1; j_gene: TRBJ2-5; d_gene: TRBD2; abundance: .; CDR3aa: CASSSAGLSETQYF; CDR3nt: TGCGCCAGCAGCTCCGCGGGACTATCAGAGACCCAGTACTTC
v_gene: TRBV20-1; j_gene: TRBJ2-1; d_gene: .; abundance: few; CDR3aa: CSCYPYGGGGNEQFF; CDR3nt: TGCAGTTGCTATCCTTATGGGGGAGGTGGCAATGAGCAGTTCTTC
v_gene: TRBV30; j_gene: TRBJ1-6; d_gene: .; abundance: many; CDR3aa: CAWSNRVRNSPLHF; CDR3nt: TGTGCCTGGAGTAACAGGGTCCGCAATTCACCCCTCCACTTT
v_gene: TRBV7-2; j_gene: TRBJ1-4; d_gene: .; abundance: many; CDR3aa: CASSLTGSNEKLFF; CDR3nt: TGTGCCAGCAGCTTAACAGGGTCTAATGAAAAACTGTTTTTT
v_gene: TRBV2; j_gene: TRBJ2-5; d_gene: .; abundance: .; CDR3aa: CASNRDGLQYF; CDR3nt: TGTGCCAGCAATCGGGACGGACTCCAGTACTTC
v_gene: TRBV6-2/TRBV6-3; j_gene: TRBJ1-2; d_gene: .; abundance: many; CDR3aa: CASSEAPAKPPLAF; CDR3nt: TGTGCCAGCAGTGAAGCCCCAGCGAAACCCCCTCTCGCCTTC
v_gene: TRBV12-5; j_gene: TRBJ2-7; d_gene: TRBD2; abundance: many; CDR3aa: CASGCHWGGYGTSYEQYF; CDR3nt: TGTGCTAGTGGTTGCCACTGGGGGGGTTATGGGACCTCCTACGAGCAGTACTTC
v_gene: TRBV20-1; j_gene: TRBJ2-3; d_gene: TRBD2; abundance: many; CDR3aa: CSAREGKGTSGSSAQYF; CDR3nt: TGCAGTGCTAGGGAGGGGAAGGGGACTAGCGGGAGTTCAGCGCAGTATTTT
v_gene: TRBV6-1; j_gene: TRBJ2-7; d_gene: TRBD1; abundance: many; CDR3aa: CASQDRREGEQYF; CDR3nt: TGTGCCAGTCAGGACAGGCGAGAGGGCGAGCAGTACTTC
v_gene: TRBV6-1; j_gene: TRBJ2-3; d_gene: TRBD2; abundance: few; CDR3aa: CASRELGLAGVDTQYF; CDR3nt: TGTGCCAGCAGAGAACTGGGACTAGCGGGAGTAGATACGCAGTATTTT
v_gene: TRBV6-2/TRBV6-3; j_gene: TRBJ2-3; d_gene: .; abundance: .; CDR3aa: CASRKQGTTDTQYF; CDR3nt: TGTGCCAGCAGAAAACAGGGTACCACAGATACGCAGTATTTT
v_gene: TRBV10-3; j_gene: TRBJ2-7; d_gene: .; abundance: many; CDR3aa: CAISGDQVVNEQYF; CDR3nt: TGTGCCATCAGTGGGGACCAGGTGGTCAACGAGCAGTACTTC
v_gene: TRBV9; j_gene: TRBJ1-2; d_gene: .; abundance: .; CDR3aa: CASSPLVGYGYTF; CDR3nt: TGTGCCAGCAGCCCCCTGGTTGGCTATGGCTACACCTTC
v_gene: TRBV15; j_gene: TRBJ2-3; d_gene: TRBD1; abundance: many; CDR3aa: CATSNDQGARDTQYF; CDR3nt: TGTGCCACCAGCAACGACCAGGGGGCAAGGGATACGCAGTATTTT
v_gene: TRBV3-1; j_gene: TRBJ2-1; d_gene: .; abundance: few; CDR3aa: CASSQTSSYNEQFF; CDR3nt: TGTGCCAGCAGCCAAACGTCCTCCTACAATGAGCAGTTCTTC
v_gene: TRBV7-8; j_gene: TRBJ1-1; d_gene: .; abundance: many; CDR3aa: CASSLGAGLNTEAFF; CDR3nt: TGTGCCAGCAGCTTAGGGGCAGGACTGAACACTGAAGCTTTCTTT
v_gene: TRBV27; j_gene: TRBJ2-7; d_gene: .; abundance: many; CDR3aa: CASSSGALLTYEQYF; CDR3nt: TGTGCCAGCAGTTCCGGGGCACTCCTGACCTACGAGCAGTACTTC
v_gene: TRBV5-4; j_gene: TRBJ2-3; d_gene: .; abundance: .; CDR3aa: CASSLKISGSTDTQYF; CDR3nt: TGTGCCAGCAGCTTGAAAATCAGCGGATCCACAGATACGCAGTATTTT
v_gene: TRBV27; j_gene: TRBJ1-1; d_gene: TRBD1; abundance: many; CDR3aa: CASSSGQVTEAFF; CDR3nt: TGTGCCAGCAGTTCTGGACAGGTCACTGAAGCTTTCTTT
v_gene: TRBV5-1; j_gene: TRBJ2-4; d_gene: .; abundance: .; CDR3aa: CASSPTPGGGNIQYF; CDR3nt: TGCGCCAGCAGCCCGACACCCGGGGGTGGAAACATTCAGTACTTC
v_gene: TRBV13; j_gene: TRBJ1-1; d_gene: TRBD1; abundance: many; CDR3aa: CASSSFRDRKAFF; CDR3nt: TGTGCCAGCAGCTCATTCCGGGACAGAAAAGCTTTCTTT
v_gene: TRBV5-5; j_gene: TRBJ2-1; d_gene: TRBD2; abundance: many; CDR3aa: CASSLEGLRASGAGYNEQFF; CDR3nt: TGTGCCAGCAGCTTGGAAGGCTTGAGGGCTAGCGGGGCCGGCTACAATGAGCAGTTCTTC
v_gene: TRBV5-1; j_gene: TRBJ2-1; d_gene: .; abundance: .; CDR3aa: CASSLDRPDNEQFF; CDR3nt: TGCGCCAGCAGCTTGGACCGGCCGGACAATGAGCAGTTCTTC
v_gene: TRBV6-1; j_gene: TRBJ1-5; d_gene: TRBD1; abundance: many; CDR3aa: CALKGQGYLGNQPQHF; CDR3nt: TGTGCCCTTAAGGGACAGGGGTACTTGGGCAATCAGCCCCAGCATTTT
v_gene: TRBV18; j_gene: TRBJ2-7; d_gene: TRBD2; abundance: many; CDR3aa: CASSPREGPYEQYF; CDR3nt: TGTGCCAGCTCACCAAGGGAGGGCCCCTACGAGCAGTACTTC
v_gene: TRBV29-1; j_gene: TRBJ2-5; d_gene: .; abundance: few; CDR3aa: CSVDRTEETQYF; CDR3nt: TGCAGCGTTGATAGGACAGAAGAGACCCAGTACTTC